This T cell receptor beta chain was recorded in a study of OX40 agonist ivuxolimab in advanced cancers. Looking at the study overall: Ivuxolimab was a fully human IgG2 agonistic monoclonal antibody targeting the costimulatory receptor OX40 (CD134). The monotherapy dose-escalation portion (N ≈ 57 patients) of the phase I ivuxolimab trial is reported in the paper. Intravenous ivuxolimab was administered to patients every 2 weeks at six dose levels: 0.01, 0.1, 0.3, 1.5, 3 and 10 mg/kg. In the dose-escalation cohort, 82.7% of patients were male, and the mean age was approximately 60 years, with a range of about 20 to 79. Among the 50 to 55 dose-escalation patients, some 20 had hepatocellular carcinoma, roughly 15 melanoma, 9 renal cell carcinoma and 9 head and neck cancer. Partial responses occurred in three dose-escalation patients: two with cutaneous melanoma and one with hepatocellular carcinoma. The purpose of peripheral TCRbeta sequencing was to test whether ivuxolimab changed TCR sequence diversity and led to clonal T-cell expansion. Prior anti-PD-1, anti-PD-L1 or anti-CTLA-4 therapy was permitted, and checkpoint inhibitors had been received by about two fifths of dose-escalation patients. Broader findings and caveats from the paper: After ivuxolimab, CD8+ T cells had more expanded clones than CD4+ T cells on average. Low levels of normalized T-cell clonal expansion were also seen in some patients who did not respond. The antigen specificity of the clonally expanded peripheral T cells was not determined. In partial responders in the 0.1-3.0 mg/kg groups, normalized peripheral clonal expansion was found to be among the lowest, especially among CD8+ T cells. At doses from 0.1 to 3.0 mg/kg, clonal expansion was seen in both CD4+ and CD8+ blood T cells between baseline and week 6.

The count of this clone is one. This clone's antigen is unknown. It has no much larger one-base neighbor in the sample; base qualities were not kept. Patients with autoimmune disease history or receiving systemic immunosuppression were excluded from the trial. Peripheral blood for TCR sequencing was collected from all dose cohorts at baseline, on cycle 4 day 1, and on cycle 7 day 1. The samples were drawn from a first-in-human, open-label, multicenter phase I dose-escalation trial of ivuxolimab. Adults with locally advanced or metastatic head and neck squamous cell, hepatocellular, melanoma or renal cell carcinoma were enrolled in the trial. Before TCR sequencing, CD4+ and CD8+ T cells were separately sorted from peripheral blood. V and J are trimmed by 2 bases and 7 bases, and the gene matches miss 1 base of the junction. There are 13 amino acids in the CDR3, from cysteine to phenylalanine inclusive. Only the CDR3 region is kept as DNA, spanning 39 bases read in frame from base 1. CDR1 MNHEY and CDR2 SMNVEV were looked up in the germline V gene (reference sequence).

Genomic DNA was extracted from sorted cells for sequencing of the TCRbeta CDR3 region. TCRbeta CDR3 regions were sequenced using the immunoSEQ Assay. TCRdb took over this immuneACCESS table, retaining in-frame rearrangements with V and J assigned. Such tables are incomplete; in checked studies, under half of the missing clones stem from an unresolved V gene, and the remainder is unexplained. This sample holds some 17,000 clones; roughly 73% were observed only once. Jointly, the top ten make up about a quarter of the sample. The TCR comes from an adult with an advanced solid tumor such as melanoma, head and neck, liver or kidney cancer. Sample: CD4+ or CD8+ T cells sorted from blood, taken in a trial of the OX40 agonist ivuxolimab. The rearranged chain carries TRBV27 and TRBJ1-2, and TRBD1 matches 10 of the central bases. The CDR3 region reads CASSLGQGGGYTF. The nucleotide sequence is TGTGCCAGCAGTTTAGGACAGGGGGGTGGCTACACCTTC.